This is a list of T cell receptor beta chains from one sample in a study of OX40 agonist ivuxolimab in advanced cancers. TCRdb's table, derived via immunoSEQ multiplex PCR, lists solely in-frame clones and lacks some. Found here are about 75,000 clones, about 85% of them singletons; the top ten hold under 20%. Sequenced here: CD4+ or CD8+ T cells sorted from blood, sampled in a trial of the OX40 agonist ivuxolimab. The receptors stem from an adult with an advanced solid tumor such as melanoma, head and neck, liver or kidney cancer. Each CDR3 is given with its conserved first and last residue. The order of the fields is J gene, V gene, clone size, D gene, CDR3 DNA, CDR3 protein. The D gene is left open where the match is weak. Clone size is given for some rows only: seen once, a few or many times, or a class if the clone is expanded.

j_gene: TRBJ2-7; v_gene: TRBV11-1; abundance: few; d_gene: TRBD1; CDR3nt: TGTGCCAGCAGCCTGGGACAGGGTAGACACGAGCAGTACTTC; CDR3aa: CASSLGQGRHEQYF
j_gene: TRBJ2-7; v_gene: TRBV5-1; abundance: few; d_gene: -; CDR3nt: TGCGCCAGCAGTCCATCGTTCTCCTACGAGCAGTACTTC; CDR3aa: CASSPSFSYEQYF
j_gene: TRBJ1-3; v_gene: TRBV5-3; abundance: -; d_gene: -; CDR3nt: TGTGCCAGCACACTTACCTCTGGAAACACCATATATTTT; CDR3aa: CASTLTSGNTIYF
j_gene: TRBJ1-2; v_gene: TRBV6-5; abundance: -; d_gene: TRBD1; CDR3nt: TGTGCCAGCAGAACCGGACAGGGGGCAGCCTATGGCTACACCTTC; CDR3aa: CASRTGQGAAYGYTF
j_gene: TRBJ1-1; v_gene: TRBV6-5; abundance: -; d_gene: TRBD1; CDR3nt: TGTGCCAGCAGTCCCGGGACAGGGGGTAGAACTGAAGCTTTCTTT; CDR3aa: CASSPGTGGRTEAFF
j_gene: TRBJ2-3; v_gene: TRBV12-5; abundance: -; d_gene: TRBD2; CDR3nt: TGTGCTAGTGGACGAGGACTAGCGGGATTCCCAGATACGCAGTATTTT; CDR3aa: CASGRGLAGFPDTQYF
j_gene: TRBJ2-2; v_gene: TRBV7-9; abundance: -; d_gene: -; CDR3nt: TGTGCCAGCAGCTTAGCTCGGAGGGCCCAACACGGGGAGCTGTTTTTT; CDR3aa: CASSLARRAQHGELFF
j_gene: TRBJ2-3; v_gene: TRBV5-1; abundance: -; d_gene: TRBD2; CDR3nt: TGCGCCAGCAGCGCTCTACTAGCGGGGTCCACAGATACGCAGTATTTT; CDR3aa: CASSALLAGSTDTQYF
j_gene: TRBJ2-3; v_gene: TRBV19; abundance: -; d_gene: -; CDR3nt: TGTGCCAGTAGTATGGCTAGCACAGATACGCAGTATTTT; CDR3aa: CASSMASTDTQYF
j_gene: TRBJ1-2; v_gene: TRBV6-1; abundance: few; d_gene: -; CDR3nt: TGTGCCAGCAGTGTGGAGCAGGGAGGCTATGGCTACACCTTC; CDR3aa: CASSVEQGGYGYTF
j_gene: TRBJ1-1; v_gene: TRBV29-1; abundance: -; d_gene: TRBD1; CDR3nt: TGCAGCGCCGGGACAGGGGGGATGAATGAAGCTTTCTTT; CDR3aa: CSAGTGGMNEAFF
j_gene: TRBJ1-1; v_gene: TRBV28; abundance: -; d_gene: TRBD1; CDR3nt: TGTGCCAGCAGCGTATTGGGACAGACGAACACTGAAGCTTTCTTT; CDR3aa: CASSVLGQTNTEAFF
j_gene: TRBJ1-2; v_gene: TRBV19; abundance: -; d_gene: TRBD1; CDR3nt: TGTGCCAGTAGTAGTGACAGGGAGGGCTATGGCTACACCTTC; CDR3aa: CASSSDREGYGYTF
j_gene: TRBJ1-6; v_gene: TRBV25-1; abundance: few; d_gene: -; CDR3nt: TGTGCCAGCACGCCGGAGACAAATTCACCCCTCCACTTT; CDR3aa: CASTPETNSPLHF
j_gene: TRBJ2-7; v_gene: TRBV5-6; abundance: -; d_gene: -; CDR3nt: TGTGCCAGCAGCTTGACGGGGGCACCCCAGGCCTACGAGCAGTACTTC; CDR3aa: CASSLTGAPQAYEQYF
j_gene: TRBJ1-5; v_gene: TRBV6-5; abundance: -; d_gene: -; CDR3nt: TGTGCCAGCAGTCCCTCTATTGGTCCCCAGCATTTT; CDR3aa: CASSPSIGPQHF
j_gene: TRBJ2-2; v_gene: TRBV19; abundance: -; d_gene: -; CDR3nt: TGTGCCAGTAGCTCCAGGGGTCCCCCCCACACCGGGGAGCTGTTTTTT; CDR3aa: CASSSRGPPHTGELFF
j_gene: TRBJ1-3; v_gene: TRBV28; abundance: -; d_gene: -; CDR3nt: TGTGCCAGCAGACCCGACCCCTCTTGGGCCATATATTTT; CDR3aa: CASRPDPSWAIYF
j_gene: TRBJ2-5; v_gene: TRBV2; abundance: -; d_gene: -; CDR3nt: TGTGCCAGCAGTGTGGAGACCGTCCAAGAGACCCAGTACTTC; CDR3aa: CASSVETVQETQYF
j_gene: TRBJ2-7; v_gene: TRBV7-9; abundance: few; d_gene: -; CDR3nt: TGTGCCAGCAGCTCTAGGACAGCCTCGACCGACGAGCAGTACTTC; CDR3aa: CASSSRTASTDEQYF
j_gene: TRBJ2-7; v_gene: TRBV5-1; abundance: -; d_gene: -; CDR3nt: TGCGCCAGCAGCTTGGCGGTCGATAAGGCCTACGAGCAGTACTTC; CDR3aa: CASSLAVDKAYEQYF
j_gene: TRBJ2-7; v_gene: TRBV6-6; abundance: -; d_gene: -; CDR3nt: TGTGCCAGCAGTCGACCGACAGGGTCAAGGAGGGACGAGCAGTACTTC; CDR3aa: CASSRPTGSRRDEQYF
j_gene: TRBJ2-5; v_gene: TRBV6-5; abundance: -; d_gene: TRBD1; CDR3nt: TGTGCCAGCAGTCTCACAGGGGTTGAGCAGTACTTC; CDR3aa: CASSLTGVEQYF
j_gene: TRBJ2-7; v_gene: TRBV6-5; abundance: -; d_gene: TRBD1; CDR3nt: TGTGCCAGCAGTTTAACAGGGGACGAGCAGTACTTC; CDR3aa: CASSLTGDEQYF
j_gene: TRBJ1-2; v_gene: TRBV6-1; abundance: -; d_gene: -; CDR3nt: TGTGCCAGCAGTGAAAGGCAGGGAATTTCTGGCTACACCTTC; CDR3aa: CASSERQGISGYTF
j_gene: TRBJ2-1; v_gene: TRBV11-3; abundance: once; d_gene: -; CDR3nt: TGTGCCAGCAGCACTCGCCACAGGGCCAGGAATGAGCAGTTCTTC; CDR3aa: CASSTRHRARNEQFF
j_gene: TRBJ2-1; v_gene: TRBV21-1; abundance: -; d_gene: -; CDR3nt: TGTGCCAGCAGCAAAATTCAGGGGACAGGGAGGGCCTACAATGAGCAGTTCTTC; CDR3aa: CASSKIQGTGRAYNEQFF
j_gene: TRBJ2-3; v_gene: TRBV5-6; abundance: once; d_gene: TRBD2; CDR3nt: TGTGCCAGCAGCTTGGTGTTAGCGGGAGGATGGACAGATACGCAGTATTTT; CDR3aa: CASSLVLAGGWTDTQYF
j_gene: TRBJ2-5; v_gene: TRBV4-2; abundance: once; d_gene: TRBD1; CDR3nt: TGTGCCAGCAGCCAAGGGACAGGGGGAGGAGAGACCCAGTACTTC; CDR3aa: CASSQGTGGGETQYF
j_gene: TRBJ2-1; v_gene: TRBV14; abundance: -; d_gene: -; CDR3nt: TGTGCCAGCAGCCAGGGGGTGGTGGAAAACAATGAGCAGTTCTTC; CDR3aa: CASSQGVVENNEQFF
j_gene: TRBJ1-1; v_gene: TRBV28; abundance: -; d_gene: TRBD1; CDR3nt: TGTGCCAGCAGTTCGGGACAGGTTATAGGGAGGGACACTGAAGCTTTCTTT; CDR3aa: CASSSGQVIGRDTEAFF
j_gene: TRBJ2-3; v_gene: TRBV4-1; abundance: -; d_gene: -; CDR3nt: TGCGCCAGCAGCCAAGATCTAAGTTGGGGCTCAGATACGCAGTATTTT; CDR3aa: CASSQDLSWGSDTQYF
j_gene: TRBJ2-1; v_gene: TRBV6-4; abundance: once; d_gene: -; CDR3nt: TGTGCCAGCAGTGTGGAAGCGACTTCCTACAATGAGCAGTTCTTC; CDR3aa: CASSVEATSYNEQFF
j_gene: TRBJ1-2; v_gene: TRBV14; abundance: -; d_gene: -; CDR3nt: TGTGCCAGCAGCCAAGATCGGTGGTCTAACTATGGCTACACCTTC; CDR3aa: CASSQDRWSNYGYTF
j_gene: TRBJ1-5; v_gene: TRBV4-1; abundance: once; d_gene: -; CDR3nt: TGCGCCAGCAGCCAAGGAGCTGGGCCCCAGCATTTT; CDR3aa: CASSQGAGPQHF
j_gene: TRBJ2-7; v_gene: TRBV10-3; abundance: -; d_gene: TRBD1; CDR3nt: TGTGCCATCAGTGGGGCCGGGACAGGGTTTCTAAGCTACGAGCAGTACTTC; CDR3aa: CAISGAGTGFLSYEQYF
j_gene: TRBJ2-1; v_gene: TRBV28; abundance: -; d_gene: -; CDR3nt: TGTGCCAGCAGTTTACGGCAGGGGGGGGTCAATGAGCAGTTCTTC; CDR3aa: CASSLRQGGVNEQFF
j_gene: TRBJ2-7; v_gene: TRBV7-2; abundance: -; d_gene: -; CDR3nt: TGTGCCAGCAGCTTAGATGTGAACCCTACGAGTCTGTACTTC; CDR3aa: CASSLDVNPTSLYF
j_gene: TRBJ2-7; v_gene: TRBV11-2; abundance: -; d_gene: -; CDR3nt: TGTGCCAGCAGTTTATACAGGGACTCCTACGAGCAGTACTTC; CDR3aa: CASSLYRDSYEQYF
j_gene: TRBJ2-3; v_gene: TRBV15; abundance: -; d_gene: TRBD1; CDR3nt: TGTGCCACCAGCAGAGATGAACGACAGGGTGCAGATACGCAGTATTTT; CDR3aa: CATSRDERQGADTQYF
j_gene: TRBJ1-4; v_gene: TRBV7-2; abundance: -; d_gene: TRBD1; CDR3nt: TGTGCCAGCAGCTTAGAGGGGGCGGCCCCTGAAAAACTGTTTTTT; CDR3aa: CASSLEGAAPEKLFF
j_gene: TRBJ2-2; v_gene: TRBV6-4; abundance: -; d_gene: TRBD1; CDR3nt: TGTGCCAGCAGTGACAGGGACAGTTCCACCGGGGAGCTGTTTTTT; CDR3aa: CASSDRDSSTGELFF
j_gene: TRBJ2-3; v_gene: TRBV13; abundance: -; d_gene: TRBD2; CDR3nt: TGTGCCAGCAGCCCCCGGTATAGCGGGAGGGCAAGCACAGATACGCAGTATTTT; CDR3aa: CASSPRYSGRASTDTQYF
j_gene: TRBJ1-1; v_gene: TRBV28; abundance: -; d_gene: TRBD1; CDR3nt: TGTGCCAGCCGACAGGGGGGTATGAACACTGAAGCTTTCTTT; CDR3aa: CASRQGGMNTEAFF
j_gene: TRBJ1-5; v_gene: TRBV11-2; abundance: -; d_gene: -; CDR3nt: TGTGCCAGCAGCTTAGAATCTGGGGACAATCAGCCCCAGCATTTT; CDR3aa: CASSLESGDNQPQHF
j_gene: TRBJ2-7; v_gene: TRBV7-2; abundance: -; d_gene: -; CDR3nt: TGTGCCAGCAGCTTAGTCCCGGAGGGGGAGCAGTACTTC; CDR3aa: CASSLVPEGEQYF
j_gene: TRBJ1-1; v_gene: TRBV27; abundance: -; d_gene: -; CDR3nt: TGTGCCAGCAGGAGTCAGATGAACACTGAAGCTTTCTTT; CDR3aa: CASRSQMNTEAFF
j_gene: TRBJ2-1; v_gene: TRBV29-1; abundance: -; d_gene: -; CDR3nt: TGCAGCGTGAGAGGGGACGGCTACAATGAGCAGTTCTTC; CDR3aa: CSVRGDGYNEQFF
j_gene: TRBJ2-1; v_gene: TRBV11-2; abundance: -; d_gene: TRBD2; CDR3nt: TGTGCCAGCAGCTTTACTAGCGCATACAATGAGCAGTTCTTC; CDR3aa: CASSFTSAYNEQFF
j_gene: TRBJ2-5; v_gene: TRBV28; abundance: -; d_gene: TRBD1; CDR3nt: TGTGCCAGTTCTAACAGGGGAAATTTCCAAGAGACCCAGTACTTC; CDR3aa: CASSNRGNFQETQYF
j_gene: TRBJ2-1; v_gene: TRBV6-5; abundance: -; d_gene: TRBD1; CDR3nt: TGTGCCAGCAGTTACGGGACAGCCTACAATGAGCAGTTCTTC; CDR3aa: CASSYGTAYNEQFF
j_gene: TRBJ2-1; v_gene: TRBV5-1; abundance: -; d_gene: TRBD2; CDR3nt: TGCGCCAGCAGGACAGAGCCGGGACTAGTCGGGAGTGAGCAGTTCTTC; CDR3aa: CASRTEPGLVGSEQFF